The rows below give T cell receptor beta chains drawn from one sample of a study of T cell changes during pregnancy in multiple sclerosis. Some clones are missing from TCRdb's copy, which holds only in-frame ones; the method was immunoSEQ multiplex PCR. Of 78,000 or so clones detected, 90% to 95% appear once; the ten largest clones hold around 2.6%. The starting material was peripheral blood, obtained before pregnancy. Source of these receptors: a female donor with multiple sclerosis, enrolled in a pregnancy study. CDR3s include the opening cysteine and the closing phenylalanine or tryptophan. The order of the fields is J gene, V gene, CDR3 protein.

TRBJ2-3	TRBV6-4	CASSDTSGSGDTQYF
TRBJ1-2	TRBV2	CASRDRVNYGYTF
TRBJ2-3	TRBV11-3	CASSLVIGTGADTQYF
TRBJ1-4	TRBV28	CASSFLGGRSNEKLFF
TRBJ2-7	TRBV5-1	CASSFPGSAGDYEQYF
TRBJ1-5	TRBV2	CASSLDPVGVDSNQPQHF
TRBJ2-7	TRBV28	CASSSPGGGSYEQYF
TRBJ1-5	TRBV27	CASSLTGQGASQPQHF
TRBJ2-3	TRBV12-5	CAELATMADTQYF
TRBJ2-1	TRBV28	CASSIAGESYNEQFF
TRBJ2-1	TRBV11-1	CASSWTSLSYNEQFF
TRBJ2-1	TRBV5-4	CASSLRRELVGYNEQFF
TRBJ2-2	TRBV7-7	CASSAGTGRTGELFF
TRBJ2-7	TRBV30	CAWKGGRGTYEQYF
TRBJ2-5	TRBV12-1	CASRISGPPEAGLVRETQYF
TRBJ2-1	TRBV5-1	CASSFGLAGYNEQFF
TRBJ1-2	TRBV4-2	CASSQEAGSLYGYTF
TRBJ2-7	TRBV11-3	CASSRTTSGAGEQYF
TRBJ2-3	TRBV7-2	CASSSSRASTDTQYF
TRBJ2-7	TRBV28	CASRGAGTEQYF
TRBJ2-7	TRBV28	CASRGRGLGLAYEQYF
TRBJ2-7	TRBV9	CASSPRVDPDYEQYF
TRBJ2-3	TRBV9	CASSVWDLGTDTQYF
TRBJ1-5	TRBV28	CASSPEGFQPQHF
TRBJ2-7	TRBV7-2	CASRPGGTSYEQYF
TRBJ2-1	TRBV2	CASSATRGTYNEQFF
TRBJ2-7	TRBV10-3	CATRPGTGYYEQYF
TRBJ1-1	TRBV6-5	CASSQGITEAFF
TRBJ2-1	TRBV5-5	CASSRDRAGSYNEQFF
TRBJ1-4	TRBV14	CASSQAGGVGKKLFF
TRBJ1-1	TRBV7-8	CASWGSKNTEAFF
TRBJ1-1	TRBV5-1	CASSLEGARRTEAFF
TRBJ2-3	TRBV5-1	CASSSTTRTGSGTDTQYF
TRBJ2-5	TRBV6-1	CASSVTVIETQYF
TRBJ2-1	TRBV19	CASSRAGGQGHNEQFF
TRBJ2-1	TRBV2	CAILRRADESLYNEQFF
TRBJ2-5	TRBV19	CASSQTSGRLAEETQYF
TRBJ2-5	TRBV19	CASSNRGTFGGTQYF
TRBJ2-7	TRBV5-5	CASRENYEQYF
TRBJ2-5	TRBV11-1	CASSVVSGSGETQYF
TRBJ2-7	TRBV29-1	CSVRTTFYEQYF
TRBJ2-7	TRBV7-7	CASDQGFYEQYF
TRBJ2-2	TRBV6-5	CASTNGVFTGELFF
TRBJ2-4	TRBV19	CASSILGGNAKNIQYF
TRBJ1-1	TRBV5-1	CASSLTGQENTEAFF
TRBJ2-5	TRBV5-4	CASSASGNKETQYF
TRBJ1-3	TRBV9	CASSPRGSGNTIYF
TRBJ1-3	TRBV13	CASSNPGAENTIYF
TRBJ1-2	TRBV2	CASFFRGYTF
TRBJ2-1	TRBV25-1	CASSEHGSTGEQFF
TRBJ1-4	TRBV7-9	CASSLPLTESNEKLFF
TRBJ2-3	TRBV27	CASSLLGASTDTQYF
TRBJ2-3	TRBV2	CASPEGDTQYF
TRBJ2-3	TRBV7-6	CASSLAMAERGTDTQYF